These T cell receptor beta chains were read from a single sample in a study of blood T cell repertoires in COVID-19. This table comes from immunoSEQ multiplex PCR, and its TCRdb copy is limited to in-frame clones, with some not included. This sample has 60,000 to 85,000 clones, with roughly 91% found just once. The sequenced sample was peripheral blood. These receptors originate from a woman aged 80 or older with active or convalescent COVID-19. CDR3s include the opening cysteine and the closing phenylalanine or tryptophan. D genes are given only for firm matches. Size tells how often a clone was seen (once, few, many) or the class of an expanded clone, and some rows leave it out.

hyperexpanded	TRBV9	TRBJ2-7	TRBD2	TGTGCCAGCAGCGTAAGCGGGGGCATCTACGAGCAGTACTTC	CASSVSGGIYEQYF
-	TRBV7-2	TRBJ1-3	-	TGTGCCAGCAGCTTACGAGGGCGCGGAAACACCATATATTTT	CASSLRGRGNTIYF
-	TRBV3-1/TRBV3-2	TRBJ2-7	-	TGTGCCACCCCCTACTACAGGTCAGCCTACGAGCAGTACTTC	CATPYYRSAYEQYF
-	TRBV10-3	TRBJ1-1	-	TGTGCCATCAGTGTACAGGCGAAGAACACTGAAGCTTTCTTT	CAISVQAKNTEAFF
-	TRBV11-2	TRBJ2-3	TRBD2	TGTGCCAGCAGCTATACTGGACTAGCGGGCACAGATACGCAGTATTTT	CASSYTGLAGTDTQYF
-	TRBV10-3	TRBJ1-2	-	TGTGCCATCAGTGAGTCCGGAGTCGGCTACACCTTC	CAISESGVGYTF
few	TRBV11-3	TRBJ2-3	TRBD1	TGTGCCAGCAGCCTGGGACAGGGGACGCAGTATTTT	CASSLGQGTQYF
-	TRBV19	TRBJ2-1	-	TGTGCCAGTAGTATGGGGCAGGACAATGAGCAGTTCTTC	CASSMGQDNEQFF
-	TRBV15	TRBJ2-3	-	TGTGCCACCAGCACCAAGGGGTTCGACACAGATACGCAGTATTTT	CATSTKGFDTDTQYF
-	TRBV4-1	TRBJ1-6	-	TGCGCCAGCAGCCAAGATCTTTCAGGGTCTAATAATTCACCCCTCCACTTT	CASSQDLSGSNNSPLHF
-	TRBV28	TRBJ1-4	-	TGTGCCAGCAGTCCCGGGACAAGACCCCTAGAGTTTTTT	CASSPGTRPLEFF
-	TRBV3-1/TRBV3-2	TRBJ1-3	TRBD1	TGTGCCAGCAGCCCAGGGACAGGGGCTGGAAACACCATATATTTT	CASSPGTGAGNTIYF
-	TRBV5-1	TRBJ1-1	TRBD1	TGCGCCAGCACCAGGGGGACTGAAGCTTTCTTT	CASTRGTEAFF
-	TRBV23-1	TRBJ1-5	TRBD1	TGCGCCTTCCGGGGACAGGGAGGGATTGGGCCCCAGCATTTT	CAFRGQGGIGPQHF
-	TRBV29-1	TRBJ2-7	-	TGCAGCGGAGGCTTTCGAGACGAGCAGTACTTC	CSGGFRDEQYF
-	TRBV12-3/TRBV12-4	TRBJ1-2	TRBD1	TGTGCCAGCAGAACAGGGGTGGGAGGCTACACCTTC	CASRTGVGGYTF
-	TRBV5-8	TRBJ1-5	TRBD1	TGTGCCAGCAGCTTGACAGGGGGGACGGGACAGCCCCAGCATTTT	CASSLTGGTGQPQHF
-	TRBV6-5	TRBJ1-5	TRBD1	TGTGCCAGCAGGGCGGGACAGGGGGGTCGCCAGCCCCAGCATTTT	CASRAGQGGRQPQHF
-	TRBV7-2	TRBJ2-3	-	TGTGCCAGCAGCTTAGTGGGGACTCCGAGTGTAGATACGCAGTATTTT	CASSLVGTPSVDTQYF
-	TRBV25-1	TRBJ1-2	TRBD1	TGTGCCAGCAGTGCCGCGACAGGGGGAATTGATGGCTACACCTTC	CASSAATGGIDGYTF
-	TRBV14	TRBJ1-4	-	TGTGCCAGCAGCTGGGGTGGGGCTTCAACTAATGAAAAACTGTTTTTT	CASSWGGASTNEKLFF
-	TRBV28	TRBJ1-1	TRBD1	TGTGCCAGCAGGACGACCTTTCAACCGGGACAGGAAGCTTTCTTT	CASRTTFQPGQEAFF
-	TRBV29-1	TRBJ1-2	-	TGCAGCGCCGGGTTGGCGGCCTATGGCTACACCTTC	CSAGLAAYGYTF
-	TRBV4-1	TRBJ1-2	-	TGCGCCAGCAGCCGCTCCGGGGGGGAGGACTATGGCTACACCTTC	CASSRSGGEDYGYTF
once	TRBV7-9	TRBJ1-4	-	TGTGCCAGCAGCTTAGGCGCGACGGGTGAAAAACTGTTTTTT	CASSLGATGEKLFF
-	TRBV18	TRBJ1-2	-	TGTGCCAGCTCATACTACGGGACACCTTTCGGGGATGGCTACACCTTC	CASSYYGTPFGDGYTF
-	TRBV3-1/TRBV3-2	TRBJ2-2	TRBD2	TGTGCCAGCAGCCTACTAGCGACCGGGGAGCTGTTTTTT	CASSLLATGELFF
-	TRBV28	TRBJ2-3	TRBD2	TGTGCCAGCAACCAACCTGGGCTAGCGGGGGCCACAGATACGCAGTATTTT	CASNQPGLAGATDTQYF
-	TRBV5-4	TRBJ1-2	-	TGTGCCAGCAGCTTGCGTCAGGGTGGCTACACCTTC	CASSLRQGGYTF
-	TRBV27	TRBJ1-6	TRBD1	TGTGCCAGCAGGCAATCGGCCAGGGGGCGAGGTAATTCACCCCTCCACTTT	CASRQSARGRGNSPLHF
few	TRBV6-6	TRBJ1-1	TRBD1	TGTGCCAGCAGGACCGGACAGGCTAACACTGAAGCTTTCTTT	CASRTGQANTEAFF
-	TRBV5-4	TRBJ2-2	TRBD2	TGTGCCAGCAGCTTGACCAAACTAGCGGGGCCGAACACCGGGGAGCTGTTTTTT	CASSLTKLAGPNTGELFF
-	TRBV4-1	TRBJ2-2	TRBD1	TGCGCCAGCAGCCCAGCGGACAGGGGGGGGACCGGGGAGCTGTTTTTT	CASSPADRGGTGELFF
-	TRBV30	TRBJ1-4	TRBD1	TGTGCCTGGAGGGCGGGACAGGTTAATGAAAAACTGTTTTTT	CAWRAGQVNEKLFF
once	TRBV6-5	TRBJ2-5	-	TGTGCCAGCAGTTACTCGAGTGCACGGAGCCAAGAGACCCAGTACTTC	CASSYSSARSQETQYF
-	TRBV18	TRBJ2-3	-	TGTGCCAGCTCGCGTGGGAGCTCAGATACGCAGTATTTT	CASSRGSSDTQYF
-	TRBV7-7	TRBJ2-1	TRBD2	TGTGCCAGCAGCTTAGTGGGACTAGCGGCCTACAATGAGCAGTTCTTC	CASSLVGLAAYNEQFF
-	TRBV10-3	TRBJ2-7	TRBD1	TGTGCCATCAGTGATGGACAGGGGGTCTACGAGCAGTACTTC	CAISDGQGVYEQYF
-	TRBV19	TRBJ2-7	-	TGTGCCAGTAGTACACAGGGTGACGAGCAGTACTTC	CASSTQGDEQYF
-	TRBV12-3/TRBV12-4	TRBJ1-1	-	TGTGCCAGCGGGCTCTATACTGAAGCTTTCTTT	CASGLYTEAFF
once	TRBV11-3	TRBJ2-2	TRBD1	TGTGCCAGCAGCTCAACGGGACAGGGGGCGAACGGGGAGCTGTTTTTT	CASSSTGQGANGELFF
-	TRBV27	TRBJ2-3	-	TGTGCCAGCGGAGTTAGCACAGATACGCAGTATTTT	CASGVSTDTQYF
-	TRBV7-2	TRBJ1-1	-	TGTGCCAGCAGCTCGATGGTGTCGGGCACTGAAGCTTTCTTT	CASSSMVSGTEAFF
-	TRBV15	TRBJ2-2	TRBD2	TGTGCCACCAGCAGCAAGCGGGGGGCCGGGTCCGGGGAGCTGTTTTTT	CATSSKRGAGSGELFF
-	TRBV6-4	TRBJ1-1	-	TGTGCCAGCAGTGACTCGGGGGCGCGTTCGAGAGCTTTCTTT	CASSDSGARSRAFF
-	TRBV5-4	TRBJ2-2	TRBD2	TGTGCCAGCAGAGCGGGGGGGCTTGGCGGGGAGCTGTTTTTT	CASRAGGLGGELFF
-	TRBV19	TRBJ1-4	-	TGTGCCAGTAATGGTCGTCTAGAATTCGAAAAACTGTTTTTT	CASNGRLEFEKLFF